The 27 T cell receptor beta chains reported below all come from one sample, sequenced in a study of T cell changes during pregnancy in multiple sclerosis. Sequencing used immunoSEQ multiplex PCR; TCRdb keeps in-frame clones, though not all of them. The table lists around 34,000 clones, about 95% of them singletons. Sample: CD4+ T cells from peripheral blood mononuclear cells, taken in the second trimester of pregnancy. The receptors derive from a female donor with multiple sclerosis, enrolled in a pregnancy study.

The CDR3 here is CASSLSSYGTQYF. Written as DNA, the CDR3 is TGTGCCAGCAGTTTATCCTCGTACGGTACGCAGTATTTT. This sequence joins TRBV27 and TRBJ2-3; D gene unclear. Germline lookup yields CDR1 MNHEY and CDR2 SMNVEV (reference sequence). This CDR3 comprises 13 residues. Deletions cut 0 bases from V and 8 bases from J, with 9 bases between.

This rearrangement joins TRBV6-1 to TRBJ1-5; maybe TRBD1 (6 bases). CDR1 is MNHNS and CDR2 is SASEGT in the germline V gene. The CDR3 has 12 residues. The V end was cut by 10 bases, the J end by 4 bases, with 11 bases between. This chain's CDR3 is CATGQKNQPQHF. As DNA, the CDR3 is TGTGCCACCGGACAGAAGAATCAGCCCCAGCATTTT.

The gene calls are TRBV19 and TRBJ1-4; 8 positions match TRBD1. Germline V CDR1 and CDR2: LNHDA, SQIVND (reference sequence). This CDR3 has 14 residues. After removal of 6 bases from V and 5 bases from J, the junction contained 5 bases not matched to a gene. The CDR3, as DNA: TGTGCCAGTAGCTACAGGGGGGCAAATGAAAAACTGTTTTTT. It encodes CASSYRGANEKLFF. Combining the CDR3 with reference TRBV19 and TRBJ1-4 gives the whole variable domain DGGITQSPKYLFRKEGQNVTLSCEQNLNHDAMYWYRQDPGQGLRLIYYSQIVNDFQKGDIAEGYSVSREKKESFPLTVTSAQKNPTAFYLCASSYRGANEKLFFGSGTQLSVL.

The chain has TRBV25-1 and TRBJ2-7, with 8 bases fitting TRBD1. CDR3 length equals 14 residues. CDR1 MGHDK and CDR2 SYGVNS come from the germline V gene. Trimming cost V 3 bases and J 3 bases; bases outside gene matches: 4. The CDR3 sequence is CASSDPGQGYEQYF. The CDR3 coding sequence is TGTGCCAGCAGTGACCCCGGACAGGGCTACGAGCAGTACTTC.

This chain uses TRBV5-4 with TRBJ1-2; tentative D call: TRBD1 (5 bases). The ends were cut back, 0 bases at V and 8 bases at J, with 14 bases in the middle. The germline V gene encodes CDR1 SGHNT and CDR2 YYREEE (reference sequence). The CDR3 spans 14 residues. The CDR3 loop reads CASSLGLQGVGYTF. DNA of the CDR3: TGTGCCAGCAGCTTGGGCCTCCAAGGGGTAGGCTACACCTTC.

V is TRBV18 and J is TRBJ1-3; weak D call: TRBD1 (6 bases). With 3 bases removed from V and 0 bases from J, the gap between germline ends came to 9 bases. Looked up from germline, CDR1 is KGHSH and CDR2 is LQKENI. The CDR3 length is 15 residues. The CDR3 region has the DNA TGTGCCAGCTCACCCGACAGGAGCTCTGGAAACACCATATATTTT. It encodes CASSPDRSSGNTIYF.

This sequence joins TRBV6-4 and TRBJ1-2; no clear D gene. Germline CDR1 is MRHNA and CDR2 is SNTAGT. The CDR3 sequence is 13 residues long. The V end was cut by 0 bases, the J end by 0 bases, with 2 bases between. The CDR3 region has the DNA TGTGCCAGCAGTGACTCCGCTAACTATGGCTACACCTTC. This translates into CASSDSANYGYTF.

CDR3 bases: TGTGCCAGAAGCTTTATATTTAGAGGGACTAATTCAGGGGAGAATCAGCCCCAGCATTTT. Translated: CARSFIFRGTNSGENQPQHF. This chain joins TRBV5-3 and TRBJ1-5; D might be TRBD1 (6 bases). TRBV5-3 is an ORF; its function is uncertain. The length of the CDR3 is 20 residues. Between the trimmed V and J ends, which lost 2 bases and 4 bases, there was a span of 28 bases.

The chain recombines TRBV19 with TRBJ2-1; TRBD1 might be the D (6 bases). The CDR3 covers 16 residues. CDR1 and CDR2 (germline): LNHDA, SQIVND (reference sequence). V was cut by 3 bases and J by 10 bases, with 22 bases left in between. The CDR3: CASSMKGLGGRREQFF. The DNA of the CDR3 is TGTGCCAGTAGTATGAAAGGGCTAGGGGGAAGGAGGGAGCAGTTCTTC.

This clone was observed once. The V gene is TRBV4-2, the J gene TRBJ2-1; 10 bases map to TRBD1. Unmatched junction bases numbered 2, after V lost 0 bases and J lost 3 bases. Germline values: CDR1 LGHNA, CDR2 YNFKEQ. The length of the CDR3 is 16 residues. For the CDR3, the DNA is TGTGCCAGCAGCCAAGATAGGACAGGGGGCTACAATGAGCAGTTCTTC. This codes for CASSQDRTGGYNEQFF.

The V call is TRBV19, the J call TRBJ1-5, with 7 bases fitting TRBD1. CDR3 length: 16 residues. Germline V lookup: CDR1 LNHDA, CDR2 SQIVND (reference sequence). V shed 10 bases and J 0 bases; nucleotides not matched to a gene: 12. CDR3 loop: CATIRPGTDSNQPQHF. The CDR3 region has the DNA TGTGCCACCATCCGGCCCGGGACAGATAGCAATCAGCCCCAGCATTTT.

This chain joins TRBV7-2 and TRBJ2-5; tentative D call: TRBD1 (6 bases). Germline loops: CDR1 SGHTA, CDR2 FQGNSA. V lost 4 bases and J 1 base, leaving 10 bases between the germline ends. This CDR3 is built from 14 residues. The CDR3 loop reads CASSSGQTQETQYF. The CDR3, as DNA: TGTGCCAGCAGCTCTGGACAGACCCAAGAGACCCAGTACTTC.

This chain connects TRBV25-1 to TRBJ2-2, with D hard to call. The V gene lost 4 bases and the J gene lost 1 base, with 10 bases spanning the gap. This CDR3 is 15 amino acids long. CDR1 is MGHDK, CDR2 SYGVNS, per germline. CDR3 sequence reads: CASSAVPKNTGELFF. As DNA, the CDR3 is TGTGCCAGCAGTGCGGTCCCGAAGAACACCGGGGAGCTGTTTTTT.

The rearrangement links TRBV5-5 to TRBJ2-3, with D perhaps TRBD1 (6 bases). CDR1 is SGHKS and CDR2 is YYEKEE in the germline V gene (reference sequence). V lost 4 bases to trimming and J lost 0 bases, with 15 bases between them. This CDR3 spans 16 amino acids. The CDR3 region is CASSSPRGASTDTQYF. The DNA for the CDR3 is TGTGCCAGCAGCAGTCCCAGGGGCGCTAGCACAGATACGCAGTATTTT.

This chain uses TRBV7-8 with TRBJ2-5; D is uncertain. Trimming cost V 2 bases and J 5 bases, with 9 bases left between them. The CDR3 is made up of 13 amino acids. Germline V gene lookup returns CDR1 SGHVS and CDR2 FQNEAQ. For the CDR3, the DNA is TGTGCCAGCAGCTTAAGCCGGCGGGAGACCCAGTACTTC. This codes for CASSLSRRETQYF.

V and J are TRBV9 and TRBJ2-3, with 10 bases lining up with TRBD2. Trimming at V came to 6 bases and at J to 0 bases, leaving 10 bases not matched to a gene. There are 17 residues in the CDR3. CDR1 SGDLS and CDR2 YYNGEE come from the germline V gene. The CDR3 bases are TGTGCCAGCACTCTTGGCCCAGCGGGGGGGAGCACAGATACGCAGTATTTT. This gives the protein CASTLGPAGGSTDTQYF. Full variable domain (rest looked up from reference TRBV9 and TRBJ2-3): DSGVTQTPKHLITATGQRVTLRCSPRSGDLSVYWYQQSLDQGLQFLIQYYNGEERAKGNILERFSAQQFPDLHSELNLSSLELGDSALYFCASTLGPAGGSTDTQYFGPGTRLTVL.

V usage is TRBV6-1 and J usage is TRBJ1-3, with D possibly TRBD1 on 5 matching bases. From germline, CDR1 is MNHNS and CDR2 SASEGT. V lost 5 bases and J lost 0, with 11 bases in between. The CDR3 has 15 residues. The CDR3 DNA sequence: TGTGCCAGCAGTCAAACACAGGACTCTGGAAACACCATATATTTT. Protein: CASSQTQDSGNTIYF.

The genes are TRBV11-2 and TRBJ2-4; possibly TRBD2 for D (6 bases). Germline CDR1 is SGHAT and CDR2 is FQNNGV. The CDR3 extends over 17 amino acids. Trimming shortened V by 2 bases and J by 0 bases, and 14 bases separated the two germline ends. DNA of the CDR3: TGTGCCAGCAGCTTAAACCCGGGACTTATAGCCAAAAACATTCAGTACTTC. Translation gives CASSLNPGLIAKNIQYF.

The CDR3 sequence is CASSSGLATDTQYF. The DNA of the CDR3 is TGTGCCAGCAGCTCTGGACTAGCCACAGATACGCAGTATTTT. The genes are TRBV5-4 and TRBJ2-3; 8 nucleotides match TRBD2. With V trimmed by 3 bases and J by 2 bases, 2 bases remained unmatched. The CDR3 runs 14 residues. Germline assignment: CDR1 SGHNT and CDR2 YYREEE (reference sequence).

V gene TRBV16 combines with J gene TRBJ1-1; D gene unclear. The germline gives CDR1 KGHSY, CDR2 FQNENV. Trimming removed 0 bases at V and 2 bases at J, with 10 bases between. This CDR3 contains 15 residues. This CDR3 reads CASSQSSSRNTEAFF. The CDR3 DNA is TGTGCCAGCAGCCAATCGTCTTCTAGAAACACTGAAGCTTTCTTT.

The chain has TRBV16 and TRBJ2-7, with TRBD1 matching over 7 bases. Trimming at V came to 4 bases and at J to 2 bases, leaving 5 bases not matched to a gene. The CDR3 extends over 14 amino acids. CDR1 is KGHSY and CDR2 is FQNENV in the germline V gene. The CDR3 is CASSPRQGTYEQYF. CDR3 bases: TGTGCCAGCAGCCCACGACAGGGTACCTACGAGCAGTACTTC.

This chain connects TRBV5-4 to TRBJ2-2; D uncertain. In germline, CDR1 is SGHNT, CDR2 YYREEE (reference sequence). CDR3 length: 14 residues. With 4 bases removed from V and 1 base from J, the gap between germline ends came to 8 bases. CDR3 coding DNA: TGTGCCAGCAGCCCGGTTCAGAACACCGGGGAGCTGTTTTTT. As protein: CASSPVQNTGELFF. Using reference TRBV5-4 and TRBJ2-2 for the parts outside the CDR3, the full variable domain is ETGVTQSPTHLIKTRGQQVTLRCSSQSGHNTVSWYQQALGQGPQFIFQYYREEENGRGNFPPRFSGLQFPNYSSELNVNALELDDSALYLCASSPVQNTGELFFGEGSRLTVL.

This chain links TRBV7-9 with TRBJ2-1, with 7 bases identical to TRBD2. Germline CDR1 SEHNR, CDR2 FQNEAQ (reference sequence). This CDR3 has 13 amino acids. The junction had 4 bases not matched to a gene; V was cut back by 7 bases and J by 4 bases. CDR3 loop: CASTTGGYNEQFF. CDR3 nucleotide sequence: TGTGCCAGCACGACGGGGGGATACAATGAGCAGTTCTTC.

Written as DNA, the CDR3 is TGTGCCAGCAGTTTAGTAGCGGGAGGGCACAGGAATGAGCAGTTCTTC. The encoded protein is CASSLVAGGHRNEQFF. The chain couples TRBV27 to TRBJ2-1; TRBD2 matches 11 bases. Germline V CDR1 and CDR2: MNHEY, SMNVEV (reference sequence). The CDR3 sequence is 16 residues long. V lost 2 bases to trimming and J lost 7 bases; unmatched junction nucleotides: 7.

The chain has TRBV11-1 and TRBJ2-2, with 7 bases fitting TRBD2. CDR3 length: 15 residues. Unmatched junction bases numbered 8, after V lost 5 bases and J lost 5 bases. Germline assignment: CDR1 SGHAT and CDR2 FQDESV (reference sequence). The CDR3 protein is CASSPRAGETGELFF. DNA for the CDR3: TGTGCCAGCAGCCCAAGGGCGGGGGAAACCGGGGAGCTGTTTTTT.

This clone appeared a single time. This chain uses TRBV4-1 with TRBJ2-3; TRBD2 matches 7 bases. Germline lookup yields CDR1 MGHRA and CDR2 YSYEKL. This CDR3 has 14 residues. Unmatched junction bases numbered 6, after V lost 7 bases and J lost 2 bases. As DNA, the CDR3 is TGCGCCAGCACCTCAGCGGGGCACACAGATACGCAGTATTTT. It encodes CASTSAGHTDTQYF.

This sequence joins TRBV5-6 and TRBJ2-7, with 7 bases that match TRBD1. Trimming removed 0 bases from V and 3 bases from J; junction bases left unmatched: 6. CDR1 and CDR2 from the germline V gene are SGHDT and YYEEEE. The length of the CDR3 is 15 residues. In DNA form, the CDR3 reads TGTGCCAGCAGCTTGGGGGCCCAGGGGGTCTACGAGCAGTACTTC. Residues: CASSLGAQGVYEQYF. Full variable domain (outside the CDR3, taken from reference TRBV5-6 and TRBJ2-7): DAGVTQSPTHLIKTRGQQVTLRCSPKSGHDTVSWYQQALGQGPQFIFQYYEEEERQRGNFPDRFSGHQFPNYSSELNVNALLLGDSALYLCASSLGAQGVYEQYFGPGTRLTVT.